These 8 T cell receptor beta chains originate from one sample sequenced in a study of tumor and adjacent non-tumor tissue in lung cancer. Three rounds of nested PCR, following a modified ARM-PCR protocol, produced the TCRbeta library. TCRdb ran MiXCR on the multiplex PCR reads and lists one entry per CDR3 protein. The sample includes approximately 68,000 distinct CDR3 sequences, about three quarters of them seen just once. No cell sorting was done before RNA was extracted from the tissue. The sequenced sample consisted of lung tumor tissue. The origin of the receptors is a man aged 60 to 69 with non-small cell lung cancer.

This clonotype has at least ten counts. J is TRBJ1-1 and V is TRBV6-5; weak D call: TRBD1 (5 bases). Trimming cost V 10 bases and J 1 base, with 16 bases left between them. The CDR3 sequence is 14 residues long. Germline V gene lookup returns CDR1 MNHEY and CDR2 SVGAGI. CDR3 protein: CATQRGSSNTEAFF. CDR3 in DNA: TGTGCCACACAGAGGGGATCCTCGAACACTGAAGCTTTCTTT.

The CDR3 spells CSVLGRGSWATQYF. CDR3 nucleotides: TGCAGTGTACTGGGTCGGGGGAGTTGGGCGACCCAGTACTTC. The gene calls are TRBV20-1 and TRBJ2-5, with D perhaps matching TRBD2 (6 bases). The CDR3 runs to 14 residues. Germline V lookup: CDR1 DFQATT, CDR2 SNEGSKA (reference sequence). V was shortened by 7 bases and J by 7 bases, with 22 bases between the two germline ends.

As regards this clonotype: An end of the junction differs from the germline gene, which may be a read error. CDR3 coding DNA: TGCGGTGCTAGAGGGGGACGAGAGTCCAGGAGGACCCAGTACTTC. It yields the protein CGARGGRESRRTQYF. The chain has TRBV20-1 and TRBJ2-5; weak D call: TRBD1 (6 bases). The germline V gene encodes CDR1 DFQATT and CDR2 SNEGSKA (reference sequence). This CDR3 has 15 residues.

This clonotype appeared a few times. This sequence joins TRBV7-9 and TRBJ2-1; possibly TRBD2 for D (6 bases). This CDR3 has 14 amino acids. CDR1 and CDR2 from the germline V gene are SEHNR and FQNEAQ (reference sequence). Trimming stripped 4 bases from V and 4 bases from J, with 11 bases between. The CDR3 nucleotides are TGTGCCAGCAGCTCGCGGGACGCTTACAATGAGCAGTTCTTC. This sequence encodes CASSSRDAYNEQFF.

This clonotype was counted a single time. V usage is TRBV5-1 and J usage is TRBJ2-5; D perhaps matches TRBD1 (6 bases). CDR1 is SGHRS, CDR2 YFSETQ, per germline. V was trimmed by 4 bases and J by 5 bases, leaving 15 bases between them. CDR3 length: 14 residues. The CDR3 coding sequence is TGCGCCAGCAGCGTGGGGGCGTCGAGGGAGACCCAGTACTTC. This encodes CASSVGASRETQYF.

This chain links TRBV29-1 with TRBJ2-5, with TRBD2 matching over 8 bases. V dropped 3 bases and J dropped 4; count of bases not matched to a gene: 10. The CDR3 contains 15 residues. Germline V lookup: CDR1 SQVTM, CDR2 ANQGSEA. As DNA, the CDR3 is TGCAGCGTTGATGGGTATCTAGCGGGCCCAGAGACCCAGTACTTC. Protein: CSVDGYLAGPETQYF.

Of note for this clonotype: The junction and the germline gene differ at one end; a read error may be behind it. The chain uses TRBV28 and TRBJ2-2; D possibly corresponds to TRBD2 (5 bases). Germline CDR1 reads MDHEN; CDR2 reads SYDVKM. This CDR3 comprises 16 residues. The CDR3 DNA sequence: TGTGCCAGCAGTTTAATCGCGGACTTGAATACCGGGGAGCTGGTTTTC. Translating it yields CASSLIADLNTGELVF.

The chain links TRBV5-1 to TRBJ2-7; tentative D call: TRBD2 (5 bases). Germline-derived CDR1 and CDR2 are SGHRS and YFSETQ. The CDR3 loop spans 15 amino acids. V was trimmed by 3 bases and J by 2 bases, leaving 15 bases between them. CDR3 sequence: CASSSRSETTYEQYF. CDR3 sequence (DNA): TGCGCCAGCAGCTCGAGGTCGGAGACTACCTACGAGCAGTACTTC. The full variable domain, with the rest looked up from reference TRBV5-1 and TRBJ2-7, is KAGVTQTPRYLIKTRGQQVTLSCSPISGHRSVSWYQQTPGQGLQFLFEYFSETQRNKGNFPGRFSGRQFSNSRSEMNVSTLELGDSALYLCASSSRSETTYEQYFGPGTRLTVT.